This T cell receptor (beta chain) was captured by sequencing in a study of response to subunit inactivated influenza vaccine. The V and J ends lost 4 bases and 1 base respectively, with 15 bases between them. Germline-derived CDR1 and CDR2 are MNHEY and SMNVEV (reference sequence). The CDR3 consists of 16 residues. TCRdb re-derived calls from the RT-PCR reads in MiXCR, one entry per CDR3 protein. The sample comprises 500,000 to 550,000 distinct CDR3 sequences, roughly 25% of which are singletons, and 2.8% rests with the top ten. A further study also used this sample, focusing on T cells expressing NK-cell markers. Per that study: TCR beta libraries carry UMIs added by 5'RACE template switching.

The clonotype originates from a middle-aged man who received an inactivated influenza vaccine. The sequenced sample was CD4+ T cells sorted from PBMCs, obtained about 13 days after vaccination. The chain employs TRBV27 and TRBJ2-3, with D possibly called TRBD1 or TRBD2 (7 bases each). Written as DNA, the CDR3 is TGTGCCAGCAGTTCCTCTCCAGGGGGGGGCACAGATACGCAGTATTTT. Its translation is CASSSSPGGGTDTQYF.